These 19 T cell receptor beta chains share one sample of origin, sequenced in a study of response to subunit inactivated influenza vaccine. Using its own MiXCR run on the RT-PCR reads, TCRdb lists one record per CDR3 protein. This sample carries 800,000 or so distinct CDR3 sequences, roughly 20% of them seen once, and the ten largest clones take roughly 10%. The source was PBMCs from blood, collected 5 to 6 days after vaccination. These receptors were taken from a man aged 45-65 years who received an inactivated influenza vaccine.

V gene TRBV4-3 combines with J gene TRBJ2-7; D is perhaps TRBD1 or TRBD2 (5 bases each). Germline CDR1 reads LGHNA; CDR2 reads YSLEER. Trimming removed 4 bases at V and 7 bases at J, with 17 bases between. The CDR3 extends over 14 amino acids. Here the CDR3 reads CASSPGTARSEQYF. In DNA form, the CDR3 reads TGCGCCAGCAGCCCCGGGACCGCTCGTTCTGAGCAGTACTTC.

This clonotype was detected only a few times. The chain is built from TRBV5-1 and TRBJ2-5, with 10 bases identical to TRBD2. CDR3 length: 17 residues. Losses at the gene ends were 0 bases for V and 2 bases for J; bases not matched to a gene: 7. CDR1 and CDR2 (germline): SGHRS, YFSETQ. The CDR3 loop reads CASSLGLAGDQQETQYF. DNA for the CDR3: TGCGCCAGCAGCTTGGGCCTAGCGGGGGACCAACAAGAGACCCAGTACTTC.

J is TRBJ2-7 and V is TRBV11-2; possible D gene TRBD1, 5 bases. The V and J ends lost 2 bases and 2 bases respectively, with 13 bases between them. The CDR3 spans 15 residues. Germline-derived CDR1 and CDR2 are SGHAT and FQNNGV. The CDR3 here is CASSLRRAGTYEQYF. CDR3 coding DNA: TGTGCCAGCAGCTTACGTCGGGCAGGGACCTACGAGCAGTACTTC.

There are a few counts of this clonotype. V is TRBV20-1 and J is TRBJ1-1; perhaps TRBD1 as D (5 bases). The CDR3 covers 15 residues. The V and J ends lost 4 bases and 3 bases respectively, with 18 bases between them. Germline V gene sequence: CDR1 DFQATT, CDR2 SNEGSKA (reference sequence). CDR3 bases: TGCAGTGCTACCGAGGACACATCCTATCACACTGAAGCTTTCTTT. This gives the protein CSATEDTSYHTEAFF.

The V gene is TRBV6-2 or TRBV6-3, the J gene TRBJ2-7, with a tentative D call TRBD2 (6 bases). Trimming pared 0 bases from V and 5 bases from J, leaving 17 bases between. The germline gives CDR1 MNHEY, CDR2 SVGEGT. This CDR3 is built from 16 residues. The CDR3 DNA reads as TGTGCCAGCAGTTACTCGCTTGGCGGGACTGTGGACGAGCAGTACTTC. Protein sequence: CASSYSLGGTVDEQYF.

The chain has TRBV28 and TRBJ2-4; weak D call: TRBD2 (5 bases). The germline V and J ends were trimmed by 8 bases and 6 bases, with 23 bases remaining between them. The CDR3 totals 16 residues. Germline loops: CDR1 MDHEN, CDR2 SYDVKM. CDR3 sequence: CASRKAGQHLGNIQYF. CDR3 sequence (DNA): TGTGCCAGCCGGAAGGCGGGCCAACATCTGGGAAACATTCAGTACTTC. The variable domain in full, with the rest retrieved from reference TRBV28 and TRBJ2-4, is DVKVTQSSRYLVKRTGEKVFLECVQDMDHENMFWYRQDPGLGLRLIYFSYDVKMKEKGDIPEGYSVSREKKERFSLILESASTNQTSMYLCASRKAGQHLGNIQYFGAGTRLSVL.

This clonotype was recorded at least ten times. This chain uses TRBV29-1 with TRBJ2-3; D call uncertain. The germline V gene encodes CDR1 SQVTM and CDR2 ANQGSEA. V lost 6 bases to trimming and J lost 4 bases, with 5 bases between them. This CDR3 is 10 amino acids long. The CDR3 region has the DNA TGCAGCGTAAGTCCAGATACGCAGTATTTT. Translating gives CSVSPDTQYF.

CDR3 in amino acids: CASQGGTAASTDTQYF. The CDR3 bases are TGTGCCAGCCAGGGGGGGACCGCGGCCTCCACAGATACGCAGTATTTT. V and J are TRBV6-1 and TRBJ2-3, with D perhaps given as TRBD1 or TRBD2 (7 bases each). CDR1 is MNHNS and CDR2 is SASEGT in the germline V gene. V shed 8 bases and J shed 2 bases, with 20 bases lying between them. The CDR3 has 16 amino acids.

The sample holds a few counts of this clonotype. V usage is TRBV7-8 and J usage is TRBJ2-1; D is unclear. The CDR3 loop spans 15 amino acids. Between the trimmed V and J ends, which lost 5 bases and 0 bases, there was a span of 11 bases. Germline CDR1 reads SGHVS; CDR2 reads FQNEAQ. Here the CDR3 reads CASSPRLSSYNEQFF. In DNA, the CDR3 is TGTGCCAGCAGCCCAAGATTGAGCTCCTACAATGAGCAGTTCTTC.

This clonotype has only a few counts. J is TRBJ2-1 and V is TRBV9; 10 bases map to TRBD2. Trimming cost V 5 bases and J 9 bases; bases outside gene matches: 11. This CDR3 comprises 15 residues. Germline CDR1 SGDLS, CDR2 YYNGEE. CDR3 amino acids: CASSSSGRTSGEQFF. In nucleotides, the CDR3 is TGTGCCAGCAGTTCTAGCGGGAGAACGTCGGGTGAGCAGTTCTTC.

This clonotype was counted a few times. V gene TRBV5-1 combines with J gene TRBJ2-5, with D perhaps given as TRBD1 or TRBD2 (7 bases each). V lost 4 bases, J lost 5 bases, and 15 bases lay in between. CDR3 length equals 14 residues. Looked up from germline, CDR1 is SGHRS and CDR2 is YFSETQ. The CDR3 DNA follows: TGCGCCAGCAGCATACGACAGGGAGGGGAGACCCAGTACTTC. As protein: CASSIRQGGETQYF.

This clonotype was seen only a few times. The chain recombines TRBV20-1 with TRBJ2-1; 11 bases match TRBD2. The germline V gene encodes CDR1 DFQATT and CDR2 SNEGSKA (reference sequence). With 0 bases clipped from V and 9 bases from J, the junction kept 10 bases outside the gene matches. The CDR3 has 16 amino acids. The CDR3: CSARDFWSTSGSEQFF. CDR3 coding DNA: TGCAGTGCTAGAGACTTTTGGAGCACTAGCGGGAGTGAGCAGTTCTTC.

This sequence joins TRBV20-1 and TRBJ2-1, with TRBD2 as a possible D gene (6 bases). The length of the CDR3 is 15 residues. The germline gives CDR1 DFQATT, CDR2 SNEGSKA (reference sequence). Trimming took 0 bases from V and 3 from J, leaving 12 bases between them. Here the CDR3 reads CSARENSGDYNEQFF. The CDR3 nucleotides read TGCAGTGCTAGAGAGAATAGCGGTGACTACAATGAGCAGTTCTTC.

This clonotype showed up just a few times. This rearrangement joins TRBV12-3 or TRBV12-4 to TRBJ2-1, with D perhaps TRBD1 or TRBD2 (5 bases each). The CDR3 is made up of 16 amino acids. Trimming removed 2 bases from V and 4 bases from J, with 15 bases in between. This CDR3 reads CASSLSGRHVYNEQFF. CDR3 in DNA: TGTGCCAGCAGTTTATCAGGGAGACACGTATACAATGAGCAGTTCTTC.

The genes are TRBV5-1 and TRBJ1-1, with 7 bases matching TRBD1. The CDR3 length is 19 residues. J lost 3 bases, V lost 4 bases, and 21 bases had no gene match. Germline CDR1 reads SGHRS; CDR2 reads YFSETQ. The chain's CDR3 is CASSLGTAPNQQRDTEAFF. The CDR3 DNA sequence: TGCGCCAGCAGCCTCGGGACAGCTCCGAACCAACAAAGGGACACTGAAGCTTTCTTT.

The chain carries TRBV2 and TRBJ2-1; TRBD2 matches 13 bases. CDR1 is SNHLY and CDR2 is FYNNEI in the germline V gene. Unmatched junction bases numbered 9, after V lost 6 bases and J lost 10 bases. This CDR3 comprises 15 residues. CDR3 in amino acids: CASREFTSGGAEQFF. CDR3 coding DNA: TGTGCCAGCAGGGAGTTCACTAGCGGGGGGGCCGAGCAGTTCTTC.

A few counts support this clonotype. The chain joins TRBV12-3 or TRBV12-4 to TRBJ2-4, with D possibly being TRBD2 (6 bases). V gave up 8 bases and J gave up 8 bases, with 16 bases separating them. There are 13 residues in the CDR3. The CDR3 sequence: CASRPGGVDIQYF. The CDR3 DNA sequence: TGTGCCAGCCGGCCGGGCGGGGTTGACATTCAGTACTTC.

The V and J genes are TRBV4-2 and TRBJ1-2, with D tentatively TRBD1 (5 bases). Germline V gene sequence: CDR1 LGHNA, CDR2 YNFKEQ. The CDR3 loop spans 15 amino acids. Deletions cut 4 bases from V and 6 bases from J, with 18 bases between. CDR3 amino acids: CASSRLETEQDGYTF. CDR3 nucleotide sequence: TGTGCCAGCAGCCGATTGGAAACAGAACAGGATGGCTACACCTTC.

This rearrangement joins TRBV20-1 to TRBJ2-7, with D perhaps matching TRBD1 or TRBD2 (6 bases each). Germline loops: CDR1 DFQATT, CDR2 SNEGSKA (reference sequence). Trimming stripped 3 bases from V and 4 bases from J, with 16 bases between. The CDR3 runs 14 residues. Here the CDR3 reads CSARRSQGRYEQYF. DNA for the CDR3: TGCAGTGCTAGGCGGTCCCAGGGGAGGTACGAGCAGTACTTC.